These 20 T cell receptor beta chains were all obtained from the same sample, sequenced in a study of CD8 T cells in ankylosing spondylitis. TCRdb called the 5' RACE reads again in MiXCR, with one record for every CDR3 protein. This table holds around 150,000 distinct CDR3 sequences, around 18% found once. Sequencing input: blood, either unsorted or a sorted T cell fraction (not recorded which). The receptors come from a male donor with ankylosing spondylitis or in good health (not recorded which).

This clonotype was picked up many times. The CDR3 bases are TGTGCCAGTAGTAATACAGGGGGGAGCACTGAAGCTTTCTTT. Protein: CASSNTGGSTEAFF. The chain carries TRBV19 and TRBJ1-1, with TRBD1 matching 8 bases. The CDR3 totals 14 residues. V gave up 4 bases and J gave up 4 bases; unmatched junction bases: 5. Germline CDR1 reads LNHDA; CDR2 reads SQIVND (reference sequence).

This clonotype was seen ten or more times. V and J are TRBV7-8 and TRBJ1-5, with D uncertain. The V and J ends lost 1 base and 2 bases respectively, with 12 bases between them. Per the germline V gene, CDR1 is SGHVS and CDR2 is FQNEAQ. This CDR3 contains 16 residues. The CDR3 spells CASSLGPGRGNQPQHF. For the CDR3, the DNA is TGTGCCAGCAGCTTAGGTCCAGGCCGAGGCAATCAGCCCCAGCATTTT.

A few counts support this clonotype. The genes are TRBV5-1 and TRBJ2-2, with unresolved D. Trimming left V 1 base short and J 1 base short, with 8 bases between. This CDR3 is 15 amino acids long. Germline CDR1 reads SGHRS; CDR2 reads YFSETQ. This CDR3 reads CASSLTPQNTGELFF. For the CDR3, the DNA is TGCGCCAGCAGCTTGACGCCGCAGAACACCGGGGAGCTGTTTTTT.

This clonotype was counted ten times or more. The chain is built from TRBV5-1 and TRBJ1-6; TRBD1 matches at 8 bases. Trimming took 5 bases from V and 3 from J; bases not matched to a gene: 7. The CDR3 loop spans 16 amino acids. Per germline, CDR1 SGHRS and CDR2 YFSETQ. The CDR3 sequence: CASSSPDRGYNSPLHF. DNA for the CDR3: TGCGCCAGCAGTTCACCCGACAGGGGCTATAATTCACCCCTCCACTTT.

This clonotype was found many times. The chain links TRBV6-1 to TRBJ2-2; D possibly corresponds to TRBD2 (6 bases). Trimming removed 5 bases from V and 2 bases from J, with 12 bases in between. Germline V gives CDR1 MNHNS, CDR2 SASEGT. This CDR3 contains 15 residues. For the CDR3, the DNA is TGTGCCAGCAGTCCCGGGACTGGCAACACCGGGGAGCTGTTTTTT. Its translation: CASSPGTGNTGELFF.

This clonotype appeared a few times. The chain links TRBV29-1 to TRBJ1-4; D is perhaps TRBD1 (6 bases). Trimming removed 7 bases at V and 8 bases at J, with 29 bases between. Looked up from germline, CDR1 is SQVTM and CDR2 is ANQGSEA. This CDR3 has 17 amino acids. The CDR3 loop reads CSARGQGGTPLREKLFF. The CDR3 nucleotides are TGCAGCGCCCGGGGACAAGGGGGAACACCGTTACGGGAAAAACTGTTTTTT.

This clonotype was seen at least ten times. The chain combines TRBV20-1 with TRBJ2-2; TRBD1 matches at 10 bases. The length of the CDR3 is 14 residues. Germline V gene data show CDR1 as DFQATT and CDR2 as SNEGSKA (reference sequence). V lost 5 bases to trimming and J lost 3 bases; unmatched junction nucleotides: 3. The CDR3 loop reads CSAPGQGYTGELFF. The CDR3 nucleotides read TGCAGTGCTCCGGGACAGGGGTACACCGGGGAGCTGTTTTTT.

The V and J genes are TRBV29-1 and TRBJ1-1; D uncertain. Germline V gene lookup returns CDR1 SQVTM and CDR2 ANQGSEA. With 7 bases removed from V and 0 bases from J, the gap between germline ends came to 9 bases. The CDR3 contains 12 residues. CDR3 DNA sequence: TGCAGCGCCTCAATAGTGAACACTGAAGCTTTCTTT. Amino acids: CSASIVNTEAFF.

This clonotype was picked up many times. This chain connects TRBV3-1 to TRBJ1-5; D is undetermined. The CDR3 spans 15 residues. CDR1 is LGHDT, CDR2 YNNKEL, per germline (reference sequence). V shed 1 base and J shed 0 bases, with 7 bases lying between them. CDR3 residues: CASSQVAGSNQPQHF. The CDR3 DNA is TGTGCCAGCAGCCAAGTGGCGGGTAGCAATCAGCCCCAGCATTTT. The full variable domain, with the rest looked up from reference TRBV3-1 and TRBJ1-5, is DTAVSQTPKYLVTQMGNDKSIKCEQNLGHDTMYWYKQDSKKFLKIMFSYNNKELIINETVPNRFSPKSPDKAHLNLHINSLELGDSAVYFCASSQVAGSNQPQHFGDGTRLSIL.

In this sample, this clonotype turned up a few times. The chain couples TRBV6-1 to TRBJ2-2, with TRBD1 identical over 9 bases. The CDR3 consists of 16 residues. CDR1 and CDR2 from the germline V gene are MNHNS and SASEGT. Trimming cost V 6 bases and J 3 bases; bases outside gene matches: 8. DNA for the CDR3: TGTGCCAGCAGAGGTTATCGGACAGGGGACACCGGGGAGCTGTTTTTT. Encoded protein: CASRGYRTGDTGELFF.

This clonotype appeared a single time. An end of the junction does not agree with germline; a read error may underlie this. The genes are TRBV5-1 and TRBJ2-1; D not certain. The CDR3 contains 12 residues. Germline V CDR1 and CDR2: SGHRS, YFSETQ. CDR3 coding DNA: TGCGCCAGCAGCTTGGCCTACAATGAGCAGCTCTTC. Residues: CASSLAYNEQLF.

This clonotype was picked up many times. The chain carries TRBV24-1 and TRBJ2-7, with 7 bases fitting TRBD2. The CDR3 spans 15 residues. Germline CDR1 and CDR2: KGHDR and SFDVKD. The trim removed 3 bases at V and 5 bases at J, leaving 9 bases unmatched. CDR3 coding DNA: TGTGCCACCAGTGATCCCCAGCGGGATCGGGACGAGCAGTACTTC. The encoded protein is CATSDPQRDRDEQYF.

This clonotype was detected only a few times. The V gene is TRBV5-1, the J gene TRBJ1-1, with TRBD1 identical over 7 bases. This CDR3 region has 14 residues. The V segment lost 4 bases and the J segment 6 bases; nucleotides outside the gene matches: 9. The germline V gene has CDR1 SGHRS and CDR2 YFSETQ. The CDR3 DNA follows: TGCGCCAGCAGCCCAAGACAGGGAGCGTCTGAAGCTTTCTTT. It translates to CASSPRQGASEAFF.

The chain has TRBV6-2 or TRBV6-3 and TRBJ1-5; D ambiguous. V lost 6 bases and J lost 4, with 10 bases in between. This CDR3 is built from 13 residues. The germline V gene has CDR1 MNHEY and CDR2 SVGEGT. The DNA for the CDR3 is TGTGCCAGCAGCAATATCCAAAATCAGCCCCAGCATTTT. Translated, it gives CASSNIQNQPQHF.

As concerns this clonotype: A much larger clone sits a single nucleotide away, making a read error possible. This chain connects TRBV5-1 to TRBJ2-3; D gene unclear. In germline, CDR1 is SGHRS, CDR2 YFSETQ. The CDR3 covers 14 residues. V shed 4 bases and J shed 0 bases, with 9 bases lying between them. The CDR3 coding sequence is TGCGCCAGCAGCCGGGCCCCTAGCACAGATACGCAGTATTTT. It translates to CASSRAPSTDTQYF.

The V gene is TRBV7-2, the J gene TRBJ2-7; a weak D match, TRBD1 (7 bases). V was clipped by 1 base and J by 0 bases, with 10 bases between them. CDR1 is SGHTA and CDR2 is FQGNSA in the germline V gene. The CDR3 runs to 15 residues. The CDR3 nucleotides read TGTGCCAGCAGCTTAGTCAGGGGGGTCTCCTACGAGCAGTACTTC. This encodes CASSLVRGVSYEQYF.

This clonotype was seen ten or more times. The chain employs TRBV7-6 and TRBJ1-6; TRBD1 might be the D (5 bases). The CDR3 is 15 residues long. CDR1 is SGHVS and CDR2 is FNYEAQ in the germline V gene. The V and J ends lost 0 bases and 7 bases respectively, with 10 bases between them. CDR3 loop: CASSLAGTPNSPLHF. The CDR3 DNA reads TGTGCCAGCAGCTTAGCCGGGACGCCGAATTCACCCCTCCACTTT.

Many counts were recorded for this clonotype. This chain's CDR3 is CASSLKIRLAGADNEQFF. The CDR3, as DNA: TGCGCCAGCAGCTTGAAAATCCGTTTAGCGGGAGCGGACAATGAGCAGTTCTTC. The chain joins TRBV5-1 to TRBJ2-1; 9 bases agree with TRBD2. Germline CDR1 SGHRS, CDR2 YFSETQ. The CDR3 length is 18 residues. Losses at the gene ends were 1 base for V and 5 bases for J; bases not matched to a gene: 13.

The chain uses TRBV5-1 and TRBJ2-7, with a tentative D call TRBD2 (5 bases). CDR1 is SGHRS, CDR2 YFSETQ, per germline. The CDR3 spans 15 residues. Trimming stripped 0 bases from V and 3 bases from J, with 13 bases between. The CDR3 nucleotides are TGCGCCAGCAGCTTGGCCACGGGAACCTACTACGAGCAGTACTTC. Translation gives CASSLATGTYYEQYF.

The V gene is TRBV6-2 or TRBV6-3, the J gene TRBJ1-1; no reliable D call. V was clipped by 6 bases and J by 10 bases, with 18 bases between them. The length of the CDR3 is 13 residues. Per the germline V gene, CDR1 is MNHEY and CDR2 is SVGEGT. The CDR3 DNA reads as TGTGCCAGCAGCCCCGCCGGAGGGATTGGAGCTTTCTTT. Its translation is CASSPAGGIGAFF.